This TCR beta chain was sequenced during a study of blood T cell repertoires in COVID-19. Across the study: Acute-phase and convalescent COVID-19 samples originated in the United States, Italy and Spain. Nucleic acid was either cDNA or gDNA, and it came from T cells, B-cell-depleted T cells, or PBMCs.

Per germline, CDR1 MDHEN and CDR2 SYDVKM. The CDR3 is 14 residues long. Trimming shortened V by 6 bases and J by 1 base, and 12 bases separated the two germline ends. How the authors handled the data: Amplification with reference gene primers provided the estimates of nucleated cell counts. Only in-frame clones appear in the TCRdb table, and some are missing; sequencing was by immunoSEQ multiplex PCR. The V and J calls and clone size come from that table; D and trimming were worked out from the DNA. This table has about 98,000 clones, about four fifths appearing once. The sequence was obtained from a man older than 75 with acute or convalescent COVID-19. Sequencing was done on a sample of peripheral blood. V and J are TRBV28 and TRBJ1-1; weak D call: TRBD1 (6 bases). Here the CDR3 DNA reads TGTGCCAGCAGCCTGGGGGCCTCGAACACTGAAGCTTTCTTT. It specifies CASSLGASNTEAFF.